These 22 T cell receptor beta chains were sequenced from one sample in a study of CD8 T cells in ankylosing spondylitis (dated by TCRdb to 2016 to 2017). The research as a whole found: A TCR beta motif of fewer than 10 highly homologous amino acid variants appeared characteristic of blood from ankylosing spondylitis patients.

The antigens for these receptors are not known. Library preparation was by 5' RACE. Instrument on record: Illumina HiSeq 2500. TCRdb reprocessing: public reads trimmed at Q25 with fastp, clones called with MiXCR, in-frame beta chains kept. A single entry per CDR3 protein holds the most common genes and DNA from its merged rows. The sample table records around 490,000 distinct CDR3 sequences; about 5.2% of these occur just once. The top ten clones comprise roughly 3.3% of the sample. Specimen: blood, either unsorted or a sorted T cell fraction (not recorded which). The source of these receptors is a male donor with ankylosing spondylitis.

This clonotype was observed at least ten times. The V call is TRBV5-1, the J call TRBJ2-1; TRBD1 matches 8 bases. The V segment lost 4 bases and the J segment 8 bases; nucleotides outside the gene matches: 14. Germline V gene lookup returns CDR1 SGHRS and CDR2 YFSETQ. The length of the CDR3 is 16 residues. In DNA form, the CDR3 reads TGCGCCAGCAGCCCCTCAACAGGGGGAAAGCTCTATGAGCAGTTCTTC. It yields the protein CASSPSTGGKLYEQFF.

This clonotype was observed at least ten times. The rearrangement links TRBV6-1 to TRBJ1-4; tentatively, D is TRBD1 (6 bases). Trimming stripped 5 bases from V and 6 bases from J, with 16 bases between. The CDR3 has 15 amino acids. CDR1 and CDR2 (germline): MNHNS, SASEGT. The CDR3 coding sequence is TGTGCCAGCAGTAGAACCAGGGGCGGTCATGAAAAACTGTTTTTT. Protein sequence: CASSRTRGGHEKLFF.

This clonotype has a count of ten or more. CDR3 residues: CASSYRQVYGYTF. CDR3 DNA: TGTGCCAGCAGTTACAGACAGGTCTATGGCTACACCTTC. J is TRBJ1-2 and V is TRBV12-3 or TRBV12-4; TRBD1 is a possible D gene (6 bases). V lost 4 bases, J lost 4 bases, and 10 bases lay in between. This CDR3 is 13 amino acids long.

CDR3 amino acids: CSASVRQGAGETQYF. CDR3 DNA sequence: TGCAGTGCTAGCGTCAGACAGGGGGCTGGGGAGACCCAGTACTTC. The chain is built from TRBV20-1 and TRBJ2-5; TRBD1 matches 10 bases. Germline V gene sequence: CDR1 DFQATT, CDR2 SNEGSKA (reference sequence). Trimming removed 3 bases from V and 5 bases from J; junction bases left unmatched: 9. This CDR3 spans 15 amino acids.

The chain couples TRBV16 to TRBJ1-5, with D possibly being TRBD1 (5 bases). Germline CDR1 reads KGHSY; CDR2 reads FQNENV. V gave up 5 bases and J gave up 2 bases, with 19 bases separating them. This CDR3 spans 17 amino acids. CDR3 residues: CASSSIRGARGNQPQHF. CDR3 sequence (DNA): TGTGCCAGCAGCTCTATACGTGGGGCAAGGGGCAATCAGCCCCAGCATTTT.

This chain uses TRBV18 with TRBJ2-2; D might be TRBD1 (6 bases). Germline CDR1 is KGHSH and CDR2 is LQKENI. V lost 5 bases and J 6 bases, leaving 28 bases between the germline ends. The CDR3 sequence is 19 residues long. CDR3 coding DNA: TGTGCCAGCTCATACAGGGAAGTGCCCAGCCTACTGGGCCCCGGGGAGCTGTTTTTT. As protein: CASSYREVPSLLGPGELFF. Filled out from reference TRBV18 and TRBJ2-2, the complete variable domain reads NAGVMQNPRHLVRRRGQEARLRCSPMKGHSHVYWYRQLPEEGLKFMVYLQKENIIDESGMPKERFSAEFPKEGPSILRIQQVVRGDSAAYFCASSYREVPSLLGPGELFFGEGSRLTVL.

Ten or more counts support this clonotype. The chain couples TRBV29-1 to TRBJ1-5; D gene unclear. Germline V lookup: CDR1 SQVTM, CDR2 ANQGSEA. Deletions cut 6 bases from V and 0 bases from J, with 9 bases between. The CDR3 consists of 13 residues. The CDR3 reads CSVKGDSNQPQHF. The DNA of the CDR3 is TGCAGCGTGAAGGGAGATAGCAATCAGCCCCAGCATTTT.

CDR3 in DNA: TGTGCCAGCTCACCAGGGACAGAGGTGGGGGAGCAGTACTTC. It codes for CASSPGTEVGEQYF. The V call is TRBV18, the J call TRBJ2-7; the match to TRBD1 covers 7 bases. CDR1 and CDR2 (germline): KGHSH, LQKENI. The CDR3 is 14 residues long. J lost 7 bases, V lost 2 bases, and 8 bases had no gene match.

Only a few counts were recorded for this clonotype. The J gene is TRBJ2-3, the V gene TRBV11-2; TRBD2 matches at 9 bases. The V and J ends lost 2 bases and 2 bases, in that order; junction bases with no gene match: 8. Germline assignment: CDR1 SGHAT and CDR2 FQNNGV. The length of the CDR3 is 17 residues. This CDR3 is CASSLHRLAGYTDTQYF. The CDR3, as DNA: TGTGCCAGCAGCTTACACCGGCTAGCGGGGTACACAGATACGCAGTATTTT.

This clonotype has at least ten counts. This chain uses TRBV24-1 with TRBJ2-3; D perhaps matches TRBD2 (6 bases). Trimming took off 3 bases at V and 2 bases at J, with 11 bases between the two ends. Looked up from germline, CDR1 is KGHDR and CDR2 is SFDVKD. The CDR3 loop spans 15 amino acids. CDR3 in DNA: TGTGCCACCAGTGATAGGAGGGGAAACACAGATACGCAGTATTTT. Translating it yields CATSDRRGNTDTQYF.

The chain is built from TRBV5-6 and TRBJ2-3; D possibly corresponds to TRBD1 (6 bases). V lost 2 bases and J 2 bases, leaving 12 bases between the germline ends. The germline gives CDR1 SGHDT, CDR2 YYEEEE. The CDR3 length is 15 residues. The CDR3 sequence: CASSFSDRNTDTQYF. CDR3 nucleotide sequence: TGTGCCAGCAGCTTTTCGGACAGAAACACAGATACGCAGTATTTT.

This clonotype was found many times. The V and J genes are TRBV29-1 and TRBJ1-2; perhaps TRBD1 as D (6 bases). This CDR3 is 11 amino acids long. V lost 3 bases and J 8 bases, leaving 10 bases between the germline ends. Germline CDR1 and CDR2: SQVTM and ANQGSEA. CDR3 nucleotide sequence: TGCAGCGTTGACGGAGGGGGAGGCTACACCTTC. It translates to CSVDGGGGYTF.

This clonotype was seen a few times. The CDR3 region is CASSLVKGQGDSYEQYF. CDR3 nucleotide sequence: TGTGCCAGCAGTTTGGTTAAGGGACAGGGTGACTCCTACGAGCAGTACTTC. This sequence joins TRBV12-3 or TRBV12-4 and TRBJ2-7; 9 bases agree with TRBD1. The junction had 9 bases not matched to a gene; V was cut back by 3 bases and J by 0 bases. The length of the CDR3 is 17 residues.

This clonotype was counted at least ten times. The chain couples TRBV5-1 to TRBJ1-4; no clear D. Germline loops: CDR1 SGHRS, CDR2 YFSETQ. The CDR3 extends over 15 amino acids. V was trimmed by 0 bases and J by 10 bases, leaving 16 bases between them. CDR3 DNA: TGCGCCAGCAGCTTGGAAGGCTATGAGGACGGAAAACTGTTTTTT. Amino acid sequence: CASSLEGYEDGKLFF. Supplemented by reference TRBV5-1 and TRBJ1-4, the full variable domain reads KAGVTQTPRYLIKTRGQQVTLSCSPISGHRSVSWYQQTPGQGLQFLFEYFSETQRNKGNFPGRFSGRQFSNSRSEMNVSTLELGDSALYLCASSLEGYEDGKLFFGSGTQLSVL.

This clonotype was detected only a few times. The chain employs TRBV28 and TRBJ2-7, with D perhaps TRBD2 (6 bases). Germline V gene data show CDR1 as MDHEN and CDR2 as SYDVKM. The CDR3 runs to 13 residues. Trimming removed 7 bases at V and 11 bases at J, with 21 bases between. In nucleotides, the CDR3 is TGTGCCAGCACCCCACAGGCAGGGAGGAATGAGTACTTC. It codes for CASTPQAGRNEYF.

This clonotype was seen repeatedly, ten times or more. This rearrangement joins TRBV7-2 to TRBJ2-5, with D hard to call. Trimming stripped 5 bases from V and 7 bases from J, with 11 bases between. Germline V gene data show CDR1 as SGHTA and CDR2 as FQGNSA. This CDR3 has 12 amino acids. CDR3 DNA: TGTGCCAGCAGCAGCAGCCTTGTGACCCAGTACTTC. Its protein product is CASSSSLVTQYF.

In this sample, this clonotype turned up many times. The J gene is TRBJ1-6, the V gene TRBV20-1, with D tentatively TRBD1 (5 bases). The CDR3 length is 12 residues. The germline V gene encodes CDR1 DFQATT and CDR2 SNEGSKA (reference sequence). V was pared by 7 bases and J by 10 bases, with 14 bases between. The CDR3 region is CSGGDLRSPLHF. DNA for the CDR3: TGCAGTGGGGGCGACCTTAGGTCACCCCTCCACTTT.

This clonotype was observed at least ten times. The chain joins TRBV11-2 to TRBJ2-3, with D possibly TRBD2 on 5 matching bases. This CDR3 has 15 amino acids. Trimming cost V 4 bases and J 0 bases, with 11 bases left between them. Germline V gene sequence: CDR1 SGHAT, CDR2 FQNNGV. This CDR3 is CASSSIRTSTDTQYF. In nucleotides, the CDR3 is TGTGCCAGCAGCTCCATACGGACTAGCACAGATACGCAGTATTTT.

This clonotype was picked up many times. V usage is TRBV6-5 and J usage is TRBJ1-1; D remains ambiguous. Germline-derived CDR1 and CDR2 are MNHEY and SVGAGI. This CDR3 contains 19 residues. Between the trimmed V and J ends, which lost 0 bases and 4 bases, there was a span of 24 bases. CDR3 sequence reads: CASSYSMIAVPKGGTEAFF. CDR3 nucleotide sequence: TGTGCCAGCAGTTACTCGATGATAGCGGTACCGAAGGGAGGCACTGAAGCTTTCTTT.

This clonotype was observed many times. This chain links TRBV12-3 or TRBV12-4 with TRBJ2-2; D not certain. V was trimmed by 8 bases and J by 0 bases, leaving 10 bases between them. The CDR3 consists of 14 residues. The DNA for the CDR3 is TGTGCCAGCCGCCGGACGGCGAACACCGGGGAGCTGTTTTTT. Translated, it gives CASRRTANTGELFF.

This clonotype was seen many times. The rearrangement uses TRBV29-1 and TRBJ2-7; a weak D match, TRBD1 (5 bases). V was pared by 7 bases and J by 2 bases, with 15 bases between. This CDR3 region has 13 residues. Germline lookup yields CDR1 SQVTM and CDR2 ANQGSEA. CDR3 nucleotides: TGCAGCGCTGGGGCAGGGCAAACCTACGAGCAGTACTTC. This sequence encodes CSAGAGQTYEQYF.

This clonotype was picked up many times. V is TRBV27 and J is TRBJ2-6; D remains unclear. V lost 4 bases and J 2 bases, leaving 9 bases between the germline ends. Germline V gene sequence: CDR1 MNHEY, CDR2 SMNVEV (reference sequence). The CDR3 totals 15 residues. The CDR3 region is CASSSRSTGANVLTF. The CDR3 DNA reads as TGTGCCAGCAGTTCCCGATCTACTGGGGCCAACGTCCTGACTTTC.